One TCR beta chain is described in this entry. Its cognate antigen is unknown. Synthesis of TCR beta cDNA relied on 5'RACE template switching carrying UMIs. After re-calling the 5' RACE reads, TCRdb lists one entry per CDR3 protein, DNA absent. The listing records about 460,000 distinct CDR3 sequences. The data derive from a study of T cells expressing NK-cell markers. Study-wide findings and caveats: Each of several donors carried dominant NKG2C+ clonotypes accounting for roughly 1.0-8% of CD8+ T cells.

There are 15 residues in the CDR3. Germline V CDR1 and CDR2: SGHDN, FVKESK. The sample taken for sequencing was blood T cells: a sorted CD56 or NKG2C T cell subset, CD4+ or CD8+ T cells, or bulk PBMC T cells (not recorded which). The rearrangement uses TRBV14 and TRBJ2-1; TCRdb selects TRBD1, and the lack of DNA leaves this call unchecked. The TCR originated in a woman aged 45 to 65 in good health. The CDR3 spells CASSPGAGVYDEQFF.